The sequence of this TCR beta chain was determined in a study of CD8+ T cells in alopecia areata. After isolation, RNA underwent reverse transcription to generate cDNA as the sequencing template. Using immunoSEQ multiplex PCR, the repertoire was profiled, and TCRdb retains in-frame clones only, with some absent. This record lists 270,000 or so clones, none seen once only, and the top ten clones contain around 1.2%. On this clone itself: The antigen remains undetermined. Mouse gene names and germline throughout. With the read ending 4 residues before the CDR3 end, the germline J gene is used to fill in that end.

Broader study findings: It was lesional scalp, especially alopecia totalis/universalis, that showed higher clonality than normal scalp. Normal skin's resident alphabeta T cells are sequenced alongside lesional scalp T cells.

The sorting of pooled cutaneous lymph node cells relied on CD4, CD8alpha, NKG2D, NKG2ACE and other markers. Unmatched junction bases numbered 4, after V lost 0 bases and J lost 4 bases. CDR3 size: 16 residues. Germline CDR1 reads NSHNY; CDR2 reads SYGAGN. This chain joins TRBV13-1 and TRBJ2-1, with TRBD2 matching 10 bases. Sequencing input: CD4+ T cells sorted from a lymph node. The sequence was obtained from a C3H/HeJ mouse with alopecia areata. The MHC haplotype recorded for the strain is H2-k. The covered CDR3 bases are TGTGCCAGCAGTGATGACACTGGGGGGGAGTATGCT. Encoded protein: CASSDDTGGEYA. The complete CDR3 sequence is CASSDDTGGEYAEQFF.